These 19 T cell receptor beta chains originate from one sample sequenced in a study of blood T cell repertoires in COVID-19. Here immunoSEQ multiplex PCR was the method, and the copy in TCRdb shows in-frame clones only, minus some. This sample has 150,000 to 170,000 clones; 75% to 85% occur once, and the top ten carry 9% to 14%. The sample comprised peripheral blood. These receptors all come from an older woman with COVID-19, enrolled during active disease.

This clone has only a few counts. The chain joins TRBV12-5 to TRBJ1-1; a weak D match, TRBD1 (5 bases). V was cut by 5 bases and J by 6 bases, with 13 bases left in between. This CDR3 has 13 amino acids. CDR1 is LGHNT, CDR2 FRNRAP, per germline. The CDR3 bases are TGTGCTAGTGGTGCGGGGCAGGGTGCTGAAGCTTTCTTT. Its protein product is CASGAGQGAEAFF.

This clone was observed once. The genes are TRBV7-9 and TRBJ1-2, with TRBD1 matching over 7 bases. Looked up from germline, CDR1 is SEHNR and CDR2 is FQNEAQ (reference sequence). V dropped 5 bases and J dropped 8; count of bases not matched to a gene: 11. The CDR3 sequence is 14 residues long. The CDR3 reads CASSEGQYLSGYTF. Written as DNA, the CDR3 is TGTGCCAGCAGCGAGGGACAGTATTTATCGGGCTACACCTTC.

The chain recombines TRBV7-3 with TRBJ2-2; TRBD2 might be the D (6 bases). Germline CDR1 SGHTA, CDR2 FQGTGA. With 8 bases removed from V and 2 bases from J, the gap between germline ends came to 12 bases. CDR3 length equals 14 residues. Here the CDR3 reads CASGLAQNTGELFF. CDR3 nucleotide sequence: TGTGCCAGCGGTCTAGCGCAAAACACCGGGGAGCTGTTTTTT.

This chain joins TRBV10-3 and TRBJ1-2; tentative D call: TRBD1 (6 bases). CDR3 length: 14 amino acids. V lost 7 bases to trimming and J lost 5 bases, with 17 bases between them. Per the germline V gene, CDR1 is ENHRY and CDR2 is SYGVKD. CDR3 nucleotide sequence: TGTGCCATCAATCAGGCAGGGGAGGGGTATGGCTACACCTTC. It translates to CAINQAGEGYGYTF.

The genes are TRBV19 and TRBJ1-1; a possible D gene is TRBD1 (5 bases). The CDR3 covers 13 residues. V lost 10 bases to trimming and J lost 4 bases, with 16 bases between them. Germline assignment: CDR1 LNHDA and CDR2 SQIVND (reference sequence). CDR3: CATRAHLGTEAFF. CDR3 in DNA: TGTGCCACCAGGGCCCATTTGGGCACTGAAGCTTTCTTT.

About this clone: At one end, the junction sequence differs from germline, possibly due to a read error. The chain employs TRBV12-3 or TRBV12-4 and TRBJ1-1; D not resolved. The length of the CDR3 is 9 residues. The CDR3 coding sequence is TGTGCCAGCAGTTTAGTAGAATCCTTT. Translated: CASSLVESF.

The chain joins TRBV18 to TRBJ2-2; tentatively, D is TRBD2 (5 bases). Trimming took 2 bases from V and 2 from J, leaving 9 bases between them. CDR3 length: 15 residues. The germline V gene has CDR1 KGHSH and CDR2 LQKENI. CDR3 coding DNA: TGTGCCAGCTCACCAGCGACGGGAAACACCGGGGAGCTGTTTTTT. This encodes CASSPATGNTGELFF.

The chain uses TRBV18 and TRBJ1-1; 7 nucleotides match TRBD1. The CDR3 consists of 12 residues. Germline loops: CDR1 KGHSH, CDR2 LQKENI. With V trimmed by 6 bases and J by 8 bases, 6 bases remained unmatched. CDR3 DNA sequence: TGTGCCAGCTCGCGACAGGGCCCAGAAGCTTTCTTT. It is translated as CASSRQGPEAFF.

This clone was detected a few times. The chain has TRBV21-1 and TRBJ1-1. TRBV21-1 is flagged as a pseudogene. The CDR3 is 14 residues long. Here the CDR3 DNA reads TGTGCCAGCAGCAAAGTCACGTCGGGGACTGAAGCTTTCTTT. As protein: CASSKVTSGTEAFF.

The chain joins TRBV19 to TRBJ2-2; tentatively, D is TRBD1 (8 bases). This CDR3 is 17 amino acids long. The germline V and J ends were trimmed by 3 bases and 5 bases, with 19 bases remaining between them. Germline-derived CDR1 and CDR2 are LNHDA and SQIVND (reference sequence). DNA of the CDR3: TGTGCCAGTAGTATCAACGGGGGGACAGGAGGTACCGGGGAGCTGTTTTTT. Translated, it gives CASSINGGTGGTGELFF.

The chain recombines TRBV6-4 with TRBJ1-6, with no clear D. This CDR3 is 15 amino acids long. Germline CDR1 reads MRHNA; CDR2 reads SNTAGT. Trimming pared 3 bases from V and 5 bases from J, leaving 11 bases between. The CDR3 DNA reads TGTGCCAGCAGTGATCGACTCGGGAATAATTCACCCCTCCACTTT. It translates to CASSDRLGNNSPLHF.

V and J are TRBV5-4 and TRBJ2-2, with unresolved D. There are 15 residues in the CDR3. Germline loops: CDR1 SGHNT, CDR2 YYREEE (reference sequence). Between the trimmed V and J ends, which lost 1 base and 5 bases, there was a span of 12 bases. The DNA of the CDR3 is TGTGCCAGCAGCTTGAGCAGGATGGATACCGGGGAGCTGTTTTTT. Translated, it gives CASSLSRMDTGELFF. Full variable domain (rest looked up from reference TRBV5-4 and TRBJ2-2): ETGVTQSPTHLIKTRGQQVTLRCSSQSGHNTVSWYQQALGQGPQFIFQYYREEENGRGNFPPRFSGLQFPNYSSELNVNALELDDSALYLCASSLSRMDTGELFFGEGSRLTVL.

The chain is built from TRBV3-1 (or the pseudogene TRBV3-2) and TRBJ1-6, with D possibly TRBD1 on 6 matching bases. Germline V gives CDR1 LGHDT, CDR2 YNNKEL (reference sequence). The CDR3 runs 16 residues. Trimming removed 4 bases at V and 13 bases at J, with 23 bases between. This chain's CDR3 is CASSPERVRQARPLHF. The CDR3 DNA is TGTGCCAGCAGCCCCGAACGTGTACGACAGGCCCGCCCCCTCCACTTT.

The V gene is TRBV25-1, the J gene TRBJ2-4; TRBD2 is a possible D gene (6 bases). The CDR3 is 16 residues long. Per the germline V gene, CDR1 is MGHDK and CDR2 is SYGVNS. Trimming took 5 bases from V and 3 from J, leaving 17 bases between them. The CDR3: CASSPPRESFKNIQYF. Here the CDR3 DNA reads TGTGCCAGCAGTCCCCCCCGGGAGAGTTTCAAAAACATTCAGTACTTC.

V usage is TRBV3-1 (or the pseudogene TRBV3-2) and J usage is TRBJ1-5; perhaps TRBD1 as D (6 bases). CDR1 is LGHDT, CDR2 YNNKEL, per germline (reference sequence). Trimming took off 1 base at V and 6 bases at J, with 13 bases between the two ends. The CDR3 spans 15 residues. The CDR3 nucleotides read TGTGCCAGCAGCCAAGGACAGGTAAAGGCTCAGCCCCAGCATTTT. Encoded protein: CASSQGQVKAQPQHF.

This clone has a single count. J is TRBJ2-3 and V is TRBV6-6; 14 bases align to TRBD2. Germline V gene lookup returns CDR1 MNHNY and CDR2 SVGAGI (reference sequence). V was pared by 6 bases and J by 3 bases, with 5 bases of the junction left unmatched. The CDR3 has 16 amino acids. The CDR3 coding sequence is TGTGCCAGCAGGACGACTAGCGGGGGGGCGACAGATACGCAGTATTTT. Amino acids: CASRTTSGGATDTQYF.

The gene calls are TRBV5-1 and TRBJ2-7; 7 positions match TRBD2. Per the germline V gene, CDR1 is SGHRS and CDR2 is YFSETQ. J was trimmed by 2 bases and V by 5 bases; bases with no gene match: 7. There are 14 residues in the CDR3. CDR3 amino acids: CASRVTGGTYEQYF. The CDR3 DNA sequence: TGCGCCAGCAGGGTCACGGGAGGAACCTACGAGCAGTACTTC.

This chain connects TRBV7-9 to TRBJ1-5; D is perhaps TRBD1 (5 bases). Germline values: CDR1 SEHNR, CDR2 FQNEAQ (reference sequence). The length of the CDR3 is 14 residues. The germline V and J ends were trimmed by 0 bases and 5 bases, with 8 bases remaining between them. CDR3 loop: CASSLAGGYQPQHF. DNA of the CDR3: TGTGCCAGCAGCTTAGCGGGGGGTTATCAGCCCCAGCATTTT.

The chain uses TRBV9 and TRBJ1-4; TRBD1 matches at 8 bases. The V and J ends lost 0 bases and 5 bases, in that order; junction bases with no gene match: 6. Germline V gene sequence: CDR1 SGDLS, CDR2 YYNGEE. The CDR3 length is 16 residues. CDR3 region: CASSVASGDRNEKLFF. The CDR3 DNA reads TGTGCCAGCAGCGTAGCTTCAGGGGACAGGAATGAAAAACTGTTTTTT. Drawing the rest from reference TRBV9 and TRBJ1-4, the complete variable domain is DSGVTQTPKHLITATGQRVTLRCSPRSGDLSVYWYQQSLDQGLQFLIQYYNGEERAKGNILERFSAQQFPDLHSELNLSSLELGDSALYFCASSVASGDRNEKLFFGSGTQLSVL.